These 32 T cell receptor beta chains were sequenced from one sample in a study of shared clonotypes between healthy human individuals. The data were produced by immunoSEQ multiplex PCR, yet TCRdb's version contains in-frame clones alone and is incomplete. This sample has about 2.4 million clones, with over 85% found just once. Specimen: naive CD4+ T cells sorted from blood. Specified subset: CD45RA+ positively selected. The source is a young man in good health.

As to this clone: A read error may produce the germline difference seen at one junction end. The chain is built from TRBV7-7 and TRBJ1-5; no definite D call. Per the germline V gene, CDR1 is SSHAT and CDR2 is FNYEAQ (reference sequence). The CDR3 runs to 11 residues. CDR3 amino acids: CASSLNQPQHF. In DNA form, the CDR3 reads TGTGCTAGCAGCTTAAACCAGCCCCAGCATTTT.

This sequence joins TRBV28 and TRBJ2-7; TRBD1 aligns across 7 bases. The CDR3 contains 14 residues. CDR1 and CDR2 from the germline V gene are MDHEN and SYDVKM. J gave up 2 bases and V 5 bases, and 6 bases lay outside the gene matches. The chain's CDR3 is CASSPPGQPYEQYF. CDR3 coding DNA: TGTGCCAGCAGTCCCCCGGGACAGCCCTACGAGCAGTACTTC. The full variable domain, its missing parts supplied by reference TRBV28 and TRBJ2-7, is DVKVTQSSRYLVKRTGEKVFLECVQDMDHENMFWYRQDPGLGLRLIYFSYDVKMKEKGDIPEGYSVSREKKERFSLILESASTNQTSMYLCASSPPGQPYEQYFGPGTRLTVT.

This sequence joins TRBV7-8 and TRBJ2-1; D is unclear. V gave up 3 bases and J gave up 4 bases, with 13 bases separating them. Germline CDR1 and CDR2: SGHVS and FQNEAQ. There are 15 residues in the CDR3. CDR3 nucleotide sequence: TGTGCCAGCAGCTTGCAGGAAGGGCCTTACAATGAGCAGTTCTTC. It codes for CASSLQEGPYNEQFF.

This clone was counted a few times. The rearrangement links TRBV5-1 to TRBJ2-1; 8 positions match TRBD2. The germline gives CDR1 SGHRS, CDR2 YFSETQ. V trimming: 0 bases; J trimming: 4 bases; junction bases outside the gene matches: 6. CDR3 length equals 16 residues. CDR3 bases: TGCGCCAGCAGCTTGGTTGGCGGGGGGAATTACAATGAGCAGTTCTTC. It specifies CASSLVGGGNYNEQFF. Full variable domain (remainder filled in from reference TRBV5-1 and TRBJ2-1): KAGVTQTPRYLIKTRGQQVTLSCSPISGHRSVSWYQQTPGQGLQFLFEYFSETQRNKGNFPGRFSGRQFSNSRSEMNVSTLELGDSALYLCASSLVGGGNYNEQFFGPGTRLTVL.

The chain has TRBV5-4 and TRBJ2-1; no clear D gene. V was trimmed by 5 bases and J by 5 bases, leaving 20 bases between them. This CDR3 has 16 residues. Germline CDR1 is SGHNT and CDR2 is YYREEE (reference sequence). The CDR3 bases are TGTGCCAGCAGGGGTTTGGACCCGACGTTAAACAATGAGCAGTTCTTC. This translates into CASRGLDPTLNNEQFF.

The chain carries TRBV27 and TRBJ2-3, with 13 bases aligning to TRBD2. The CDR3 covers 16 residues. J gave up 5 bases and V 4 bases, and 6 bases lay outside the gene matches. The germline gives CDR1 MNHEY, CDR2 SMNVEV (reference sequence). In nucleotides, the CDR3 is TGTGCCAGCAGTTCGGGACTAGCGGGACAAATAGATACGCAGTATTTT. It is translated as CASSSGLAGQIDTQYF.

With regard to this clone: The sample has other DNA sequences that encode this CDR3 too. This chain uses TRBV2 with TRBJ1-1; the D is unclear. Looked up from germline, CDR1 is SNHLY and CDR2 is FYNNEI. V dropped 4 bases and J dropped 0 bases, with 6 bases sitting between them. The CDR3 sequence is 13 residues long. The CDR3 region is CASSGQMNTEAFF. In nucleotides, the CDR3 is TGTGCCAGCAGTGGGCAGATGAACACTGAAGCTTTCTTT.

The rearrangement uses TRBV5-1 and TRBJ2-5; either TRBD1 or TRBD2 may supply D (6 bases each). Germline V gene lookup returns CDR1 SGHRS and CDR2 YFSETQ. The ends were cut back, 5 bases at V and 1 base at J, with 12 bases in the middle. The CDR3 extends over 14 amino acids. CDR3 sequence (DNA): TGCGCCAGCAGACCAGGGGAGGCCCAAGAGACCCAGTACTTC. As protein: CASRPGEAQETQYF.

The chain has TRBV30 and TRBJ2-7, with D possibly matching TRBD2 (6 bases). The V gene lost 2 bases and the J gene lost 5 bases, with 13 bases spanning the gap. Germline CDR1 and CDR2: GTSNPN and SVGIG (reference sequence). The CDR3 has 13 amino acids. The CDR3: CAWSSTRRDEQYF. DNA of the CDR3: TGTGCCTGGAGTTCGACTAGAAGGGACGAGCAGTACTTC.

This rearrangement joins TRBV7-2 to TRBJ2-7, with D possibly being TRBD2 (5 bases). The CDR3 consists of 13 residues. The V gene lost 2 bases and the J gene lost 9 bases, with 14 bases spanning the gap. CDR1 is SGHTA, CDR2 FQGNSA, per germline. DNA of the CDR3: TGTGCCAGCAGCTTAATGCGGGTAAACGGGCAGTACTTC. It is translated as CASSLMRVNGQYF. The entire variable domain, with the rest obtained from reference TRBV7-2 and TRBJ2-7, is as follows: GAGVSQSPSNKVTEKGKDVELRCDPISGHTALYWYRQSLGQGLEFLIYFQGNSAPDKSGLPSDRFSAERTGGSVSTLTIQRTQQEDSAVYLCASSLMRVNGQYFGPGTRLTVT.

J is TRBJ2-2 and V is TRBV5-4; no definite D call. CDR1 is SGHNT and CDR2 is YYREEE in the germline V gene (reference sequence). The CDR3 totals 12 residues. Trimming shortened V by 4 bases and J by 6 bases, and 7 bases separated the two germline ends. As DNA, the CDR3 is TGTGCCAGCAGCCCCGAAGCCGGGGAGCTGTTTTTT. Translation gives CASSPEAGELFF.

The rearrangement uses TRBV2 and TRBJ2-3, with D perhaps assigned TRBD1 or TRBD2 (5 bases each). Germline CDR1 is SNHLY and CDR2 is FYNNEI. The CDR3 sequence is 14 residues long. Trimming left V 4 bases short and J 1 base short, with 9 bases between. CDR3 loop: CASSGDVGTDTQYF. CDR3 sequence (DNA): TGTGCCAGCAGTGGGGACGTTGGCACAGATACGCAGTATTTT.

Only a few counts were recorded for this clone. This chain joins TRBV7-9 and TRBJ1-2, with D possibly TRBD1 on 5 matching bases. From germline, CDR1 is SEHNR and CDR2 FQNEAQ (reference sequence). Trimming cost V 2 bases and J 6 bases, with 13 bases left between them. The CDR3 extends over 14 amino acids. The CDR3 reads CASSLQGQLHGYTF. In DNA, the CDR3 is TGTGCCAGCAGCTTACAGGGCCAGCTGCATGGCTACACCTTC.

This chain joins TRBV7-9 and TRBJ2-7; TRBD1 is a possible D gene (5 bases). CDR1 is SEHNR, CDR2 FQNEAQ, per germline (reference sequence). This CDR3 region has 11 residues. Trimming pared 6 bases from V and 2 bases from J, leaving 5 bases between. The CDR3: CASRGPYEQYF. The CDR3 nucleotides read TGTGCCAGCAGGGGGCCCTACGAGCAGTACTTC.

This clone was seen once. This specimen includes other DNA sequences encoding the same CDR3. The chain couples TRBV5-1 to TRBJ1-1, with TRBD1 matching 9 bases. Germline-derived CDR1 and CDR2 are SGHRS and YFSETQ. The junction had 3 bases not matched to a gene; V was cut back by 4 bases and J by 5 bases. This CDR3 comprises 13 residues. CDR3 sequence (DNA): TGCGCCAGCAGCGACAGGGGGAATACTGAAGCTTTCTTT. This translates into CASSDRGNTEAFF.

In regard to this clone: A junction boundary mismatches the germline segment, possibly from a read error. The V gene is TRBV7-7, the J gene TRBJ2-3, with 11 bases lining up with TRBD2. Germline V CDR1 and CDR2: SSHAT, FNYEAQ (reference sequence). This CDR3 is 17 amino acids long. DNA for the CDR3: TGTGCTAGCAGCTTCCGCGGACTAGCGGGCACCACAGATACGCAGTATTTT. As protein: CASSFRGLAGTTDTQYF.

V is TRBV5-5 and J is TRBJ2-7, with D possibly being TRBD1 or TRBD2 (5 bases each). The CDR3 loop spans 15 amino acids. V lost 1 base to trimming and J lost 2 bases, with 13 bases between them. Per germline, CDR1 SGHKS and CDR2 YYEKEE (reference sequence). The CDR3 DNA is TGTGCCAGCAGCTTGTTGGGACCCGAAACCTACGAGCAGTACTTC. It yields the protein CASSLLGPETYEQYF.

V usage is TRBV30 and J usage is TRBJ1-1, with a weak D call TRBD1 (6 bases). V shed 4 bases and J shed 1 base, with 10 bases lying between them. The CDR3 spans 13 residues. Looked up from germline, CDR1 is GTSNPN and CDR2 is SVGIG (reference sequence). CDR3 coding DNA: TGTGCCTGGACGAAGGGACAGAACACTGAAGCTTTCTTT. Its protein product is CAWTKGQNTEAFF.

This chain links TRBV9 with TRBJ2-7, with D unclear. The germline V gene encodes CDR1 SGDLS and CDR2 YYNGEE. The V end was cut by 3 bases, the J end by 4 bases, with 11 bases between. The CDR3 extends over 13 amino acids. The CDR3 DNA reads TGTGCCAGCAGCGGTCCGGGCGGTTACGAGCAGTACTTC. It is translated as CASSGPGGYEQYF.

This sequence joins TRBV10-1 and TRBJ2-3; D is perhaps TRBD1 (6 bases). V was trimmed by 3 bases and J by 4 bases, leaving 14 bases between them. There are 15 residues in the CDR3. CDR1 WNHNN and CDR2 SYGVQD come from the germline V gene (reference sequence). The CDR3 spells CASSDGQPLSDTQYF. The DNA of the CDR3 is TGCGCCAGCAGTGACGGACAGCCCCTTTCAGATACGCAGTATTTT.

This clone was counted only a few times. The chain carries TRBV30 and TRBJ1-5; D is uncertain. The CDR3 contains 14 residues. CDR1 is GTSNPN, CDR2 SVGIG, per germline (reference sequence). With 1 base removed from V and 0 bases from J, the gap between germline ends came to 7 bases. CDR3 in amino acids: CAWSGTDSNQPQHF. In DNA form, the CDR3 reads TGTGCCTGGAGTGGGACGGATAGCAATCAGCCCCAGCATTTT.

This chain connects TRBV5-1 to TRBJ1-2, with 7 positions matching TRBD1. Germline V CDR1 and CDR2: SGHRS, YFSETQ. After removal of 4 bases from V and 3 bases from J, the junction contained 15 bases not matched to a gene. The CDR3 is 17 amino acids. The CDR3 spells CASSLGGGTPSHYGYTF. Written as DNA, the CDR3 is TGCGCCAGCAGCCTAGGGGGCGGCACACCAAGCCACTATGGCTACACCTTC.

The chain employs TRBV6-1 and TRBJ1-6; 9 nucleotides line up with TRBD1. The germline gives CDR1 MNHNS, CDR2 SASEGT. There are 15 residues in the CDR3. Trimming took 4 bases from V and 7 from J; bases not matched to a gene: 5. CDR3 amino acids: CASSGQGVLNSPLHF. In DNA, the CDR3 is TGTGCCAGCAGTGGACAGGGGGTCTTGAATTCACCCCTCCACTTT.

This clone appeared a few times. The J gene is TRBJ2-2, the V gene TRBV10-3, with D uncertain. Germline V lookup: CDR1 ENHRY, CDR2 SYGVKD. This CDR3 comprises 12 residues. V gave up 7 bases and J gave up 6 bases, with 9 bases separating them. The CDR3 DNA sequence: TGTGCCATCACCGGCGGAGCCGGGGAGCTGTTTTTT. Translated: CAITGGAGELFF.

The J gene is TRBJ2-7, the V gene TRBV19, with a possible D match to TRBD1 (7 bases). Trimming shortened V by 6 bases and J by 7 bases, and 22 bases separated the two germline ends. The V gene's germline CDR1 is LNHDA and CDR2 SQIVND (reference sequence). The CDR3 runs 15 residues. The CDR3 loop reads CASSDRVGPRDEQYF. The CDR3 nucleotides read TGTGCCAGTAGCGACAGGGTTGGCCCGCGGGATGAGCAGTACTTC.

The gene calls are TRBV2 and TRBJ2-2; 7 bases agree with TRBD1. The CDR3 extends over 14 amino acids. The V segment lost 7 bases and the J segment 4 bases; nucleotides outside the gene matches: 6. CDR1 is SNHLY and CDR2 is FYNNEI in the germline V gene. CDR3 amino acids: CASKGAQGTGELFF. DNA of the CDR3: TGTGCCAGCAAGGGGGCGCAGGGCACCGGGGAGCTGTTTTTT. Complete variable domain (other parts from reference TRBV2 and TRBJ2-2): EPEVTQTPSHQVTQMGQEVILRCVPISNHLYFYWYRQILGQKVEFLVSFYNNEISEKSEIFDDQFSVERPDGSNFTLKIRSTKLEDSAMYFCASKGAQGTGELFFGEGSRLTVL.

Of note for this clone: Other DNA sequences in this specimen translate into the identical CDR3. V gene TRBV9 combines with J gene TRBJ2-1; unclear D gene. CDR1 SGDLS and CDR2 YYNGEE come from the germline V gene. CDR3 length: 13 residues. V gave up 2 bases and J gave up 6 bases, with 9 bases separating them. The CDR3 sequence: CASSVGSFNEQFF. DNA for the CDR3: TGTGCCAGCAGCGTCGGTAGTTTCAATGAGCAGTTCTTC.

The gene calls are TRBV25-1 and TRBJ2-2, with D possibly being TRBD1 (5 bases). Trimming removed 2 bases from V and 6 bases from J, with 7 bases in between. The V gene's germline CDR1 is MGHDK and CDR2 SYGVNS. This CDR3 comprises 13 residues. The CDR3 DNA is TGTGCCAGCAGTGAACAGGGATCCGGGGAGCTGTTTTTT. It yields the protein CASSEQGSGELFF. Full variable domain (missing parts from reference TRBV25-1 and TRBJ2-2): EADIYQTPRYLVIGTGKKITLECSQTMGHDKMYWYQQDPGMELHLIHYSYGVNSTEKGDLSSESTVSRIRTEHFPLTLESARPSHTSQYLCASSEQGSGELFFGEGSRLTVL.

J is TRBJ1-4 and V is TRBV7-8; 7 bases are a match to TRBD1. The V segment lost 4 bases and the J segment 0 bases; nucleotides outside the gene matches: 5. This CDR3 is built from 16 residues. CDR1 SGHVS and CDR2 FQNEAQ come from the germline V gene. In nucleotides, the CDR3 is TGTGCCAGCAGCTACGGGACAGTCGCAACTAATGAAAAACTGTTTTTT. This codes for CASSYGTVATNEKLFF.

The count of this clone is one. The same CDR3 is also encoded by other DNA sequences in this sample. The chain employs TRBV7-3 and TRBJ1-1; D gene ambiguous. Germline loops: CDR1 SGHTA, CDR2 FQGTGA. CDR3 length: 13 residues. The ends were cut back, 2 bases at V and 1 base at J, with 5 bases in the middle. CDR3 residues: CASSLSQNTEAFF. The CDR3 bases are TGTGCCAGCAGCTTATCCCAGAACACTGAAGCTTTCTTT.

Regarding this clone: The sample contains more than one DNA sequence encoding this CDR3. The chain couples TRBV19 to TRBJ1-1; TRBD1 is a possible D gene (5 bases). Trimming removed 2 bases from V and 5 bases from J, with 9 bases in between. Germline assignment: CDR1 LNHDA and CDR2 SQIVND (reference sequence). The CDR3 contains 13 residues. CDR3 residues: CASSIQGVTEAFF. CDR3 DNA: TGTGCCAGTAGTATACAGGGAGTAACTGAAGCTTTCTTT.

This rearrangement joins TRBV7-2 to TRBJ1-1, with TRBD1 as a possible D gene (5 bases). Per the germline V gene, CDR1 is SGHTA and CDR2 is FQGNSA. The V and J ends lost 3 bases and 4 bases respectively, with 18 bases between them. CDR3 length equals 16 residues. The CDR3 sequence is CASSLDYSDSGTEAFF. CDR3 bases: TGTGCCAGCAGCTTGGATTACTCAGACAGCGGCACTGAAGCTTTCTTT.